A single sample gave rise to the 20 T cell receptor beta chains below, sequenced in a study of blood T cell repertoires in COVID-19. The method was immunoSEQ multiplex PCR; TCRdb's version includes in-frame clones alone and lacks a portion of them. The sample records fewer than 450,000 clones, around 91% being singletons. Sample: peripheral blood. The receptors were sampled from a woman under 30 who had recovered from COVID-19.

The chain is built from TRBV4-1 and TRBJ1-5, with TRBD1 matching 10 bases. The CDR3 length is 15 residues. V shed 3 bases and J 6 bases; nucleotides not matched to a gene: 5. Looked up from germline, CDR1 is MGHRA and CDR2 is YSYEKL. The chain's CDR3 is CASSQDRGGSQPQHF. CDR3 DNA: TGCGCCAGCAGCCAGGACAGGGGGGGTAGTCAGCCCCAGCATTTT.

CDR3 sequence reads: CAWTEGLSGANVLTF. The CDR3 region has the DNA TGTGCCTGGACTGAGGGCCTCTCTGGGGCCAACGTCCTGACTTTC. The chain has TRBV30 and TRBJ2-6, with a possible D match to TRBD2 (5 bases). This CDR3 has 15 amino acids. Germline values: CDR1 GTSNPN, CDR2 SVGIG (reference sequence). V lost 4 bases to trimming and J lost 0 bases, with 10 bases between them.

The chain uses TRBV9 and TRBJ1-2; D not certain. CDR1 and CDR2 (germline): SGDLS, YYNGEE. This CDR3 comprises 14 residues. V was shortened by 4 bases and J by 2 bases, with 12 bases between the two germline ends. CDR3 DNA: TGTGCCAGCAGCCCTAAGGCGGCCAACTATGGCTACACCTTC. This sequence encodes CASSPKAANYGYTF.

The chain uses TRBV18 and TRBJ2-7; TRBD1 is a possible D gene (6 bases). V lost 4 bases, J lost 6 bases, and 13 bases lay in between. CDR1 and CDR2 from the germline V gene are KGHSH and LQKENI. CDR3 length equals 13 residues. The DNA of the CDR3 is TGTGCCAGCTCACGAGCAGGGGCTCTCGAGCAGTACGTC. Translating it yields CASSRAGALEQYV.

V and J are TRBV12-5 and TRBJ2-2; 7 bases fit TRBD2. With 5 bases clipped from V and 4 bases from J, the junction kept 10 bases outside the gene matches. The CDR3 runs 16 residues. Germline V gene lookup returns CDR1 LGHNT and CDR2 FRNRAP. Here the CDR3 DNA reads TGTGCTAGTGGTGGCCGGCTAGCGGAGAGCACCGGGGAGCTGTTTTTT. It is translated as CASGGRLAESTGELFF.

V usage is TRBV10-3 and J usage is TRBJ1-1; D remains ambiguous. The CDR3 totals 13 residues. Per germline, CDR1 ENHRY and CDR2 SYGVKD. V dropped 8 bases and J dropped 0 bases, with 10 bases sitting between them. CDR3 in amino acids: CAIEGTLNTEAFF. As DNA, the CDR3 is TGTGCCATCGAGGGCACTTTGAACACTGAAGCTTTCTTT.

The chain recombines TRBV18 with TRBJ1-1; TRBD1 matches 7 bases. The ends lost 2 bases at V and 6 bases at J; junction bases unmatched: 6. The CDR3 covers 14 residues. From germline, CDR1 is KGHSH and CDR2 LQKENI. CDR3 bases: TGTGCCAGCTCACCAAACAGGGGAGTCCCTGAAGCTTTCTTT. Translating it yields CASSPNRGVPEAFF.

This chain joins TRBV3-1 (or the pseudogene TRBV3-2) and TRBJ2-1; D unclear. Germline values: CDR1 LGHDT, CDR2 YNNKEL (reference sequence). Between the trimmed V and J ends, which lost 0 bases and 8 bases, there was a span of 8 bases. The CDR3 covers 13 residues. The CDR3 sequence is CASSQEAFHEQFF. The CDR3, as DNA: TGTGCCAGCAGCCAAGAAGCTTTTCATGAGCAGTTCTTC.

The chain recombines TRBV10-2 with TRBJ1-1, with D uncertain. V was trimmed by 6 bases and J by 5 bases, leaving 7 bases between them. CDR1 WSHSY and CDR2 SAAADI come from the germline V gene. This CDR3 comprises 11 residues. CDR3: CASRGGTEAFF. CDR3 in DNA: TGCGCCAGCAGGGGCGGGACTGAAGCTTTCTTT.

The chain uses TRBV9 and TRBJ1-1; D unresolved. Deletions cut 4 bases from V and 3 bases from J, with 7 bases between. This CDR3 is built from 12 residues. Germline V lookup: CDR1 SGDLS, CDR2 YYNGEE. For the CDR3, the DNA is TGTGCCAGCAGCCCCCGAGACACTGAAGCTTTCTTT. It specifies CASSPRDTEAFF.

This clone was seen more than once but under ten times. This chain joins TRBV5-6 and TRBJ1-1; 7 bases agree with TRBD1. The junction had 8 bases not matched to a gene; V was cut back by 0 bases and J by 6 bases. Germline loops: CDR1 SGHDT, CDR2 YYEEEE. The CDR3 extends over 15 amino acids. Here the CDR3 reads CASSLATGRTSEAFF. The CDR3 coding sequence is TGTGCCAGCAGCTTGGCGACAGGGCGGACGTCTGAAGCTTTCTTT.

The gene calls are TRBV27 and TRBJ2-3; D possibly corresponds to TRBD2 (6 bases). Germline loops: CDR1 MNHEY, CDR2 SMNVEV (reference sequence). V lost 3 bases, J lost 2 bases, and 12 bases lay in between. This CDR3 spans 15 amino acids. CDR3 amino acids: CASSLRREDTDTQYF. The CDR3 DNA sequence: TGTGCCAGCAGTTTGAGGCGGGAAGACACAGATACGCAGTATTTT.

There are a few counts of this clone. V and J are TRBV30 and TRBJ1-2, with 9 bases matching TRBD1. The ends lost 2 bases at V and 8 bases at J; junction bases unmatched: 12. This CDR3 spans 15 amino acids. Per germline, CDR1 GTSNPN and CDR2 SVGIG (reference sequence). CDR3 amino acids: CAWSSTGGGSLGYTF. The CDR3 bases are TGTGCCTGGAGTTCGACAGGGGGAGGATCATTAGGCTACACCTTC.

This chain uses TRBV21-1 with TRBJ2-3; TRBD2, the table's D call, was not compared with the DNA. TRBV21-1 is a pseudogene. This CDR3 has 18 amino acids. CDR3 nucleotides: TGTGCCAGCAGCAAAAGAACGGGAGTTCCCCCTAGCACAGATACGCAGTATTTT. Translated, it gives CASSKRTGVPPSTDTQYF.

This chain joins TRBV7-6 and TRBJ2-1, with 13 nucleotides matching TRBD2. V trimming: 2 bases; J trimming: 9 bases; junction bases outside the gene matches: 7. This CDR3 contains 16 residues. CDR1 and CDR2 (germline): SGHVS, FNYEAQ. The CDR3 sequence is CASSLPGLAGAAEQFF. The DNA for the CDR3 is TGTGCCAGCAGCTTACCAGGACTAGCGGGAGCGGCTGAGCAGTTCTTC.

The V gene is TRBV30, the J gene TRBJ1-1; possible D gene TRBD1, 5 bases. Germline V gene data show CDR1 as GTSNPN and CDR2 as SVGIG (reference sequence). The CDR3 is 13 amino acids. V lost 3 bases to trimming and J lost 1 base, with 9 bases between them. CDR3 residues: CAWRLGGNTEAFF. The CDR3 DNA reads TGTGCCTGGAGGCTCGGGGGGAACACTGAAGCTTTCTTT.

The chain has TRBV4-3 and TRBJ1-1, with D tentatively TRBD1 (6 bases). Germline CDR1 reads LGHNA; CDR2 reads YSLEER. This CDR3 is 14 amino acids long. V lost 2 bases and J lost 5, with 12 bases in between. CDR3 nucleotide sequence: TGCGCCAGCAGCCAAACCAAGGGGGGGACTGAAGCTTTCTTT. Amino acids: CASSQTKGGTEAFF.

V and J are TRBV27 and TRBJ1-5; unclear D gene. Trimming stripped 6 bases from V and 6 bases from J, with 18 bases between. In germline, CDR1 is MNHEY, CDR2 SMNVEV (reference sequence). The CDR3 sequence is 15 residues long. The CDR3 sequence: CASSYTSAFLQPQHF. The CDR3 bases are TGTGCCAGCAGCTACACTTCAGCGTTCCTTCAGCCCCAGCATTTT.

This clone was counted only a few times. The gene calls are TRBV19 and TRBJ2-1; 9 bases line up with TRBD2. Germline V lookup: CDR1 LNHDA, CDR2 SQIVND (reference sequence). V shed 4 bases, J shed 4 bases, and the junction held 11 bases outside the gene matches. This CDR3 comprises 17 residues. DNA for the CDR3: TGTGCCAGTAGTACGCTAGCGGGAACACAAAATTACAATGAGCAGTTCTTC. Protein product: CASSTLAGTQNYNEQFF.

V and J are TRBV29-1 and TRBJ2-3, with 8 bases matching TRBD1. The CDR3 contains 13 residues. V shed 3 bases, J shed 4 bases, and the junction held 3 bases outside the gene matches. Germline CDR1 SQVTM, CDR2 ANQGSEA. The CDR3 nucleotides read TGCAGCGTTGATCAGGGGGCCTCAGATACGCAGTATTTT. Protein sequence: CSVDQGASDTQYF.